This T cell receptor beta chain was sequenced during a study of identical twins. Study-wide findings and caveats: Twins shared beta out-of-frame sequences in excess, but this excess was weaker.

On this clonotype itself: The target antigen is unknown.

TCRdb re-called the 5' RACE reads with MiXCR, one entry per CDR3 protein. The sample shows 250,000 to 350,000 distinct CDR3 sequences, less than 9.5% of them seen only once. Trimming stripped 4 bases from V and 4 bases from J, with 13 bases between. CDR3 length: 15 residues. In germline, CDR1 is SGHVS, CDR2 FNYEAQ. This sample was shared with a second study, whose subject was yellow fever vaccine responses in identical twins.

The TCR originated in a woman between 18 and 30 years old in good health. This chain uses TRBV7-6 with TRBJ2-2; D gene uncertain. Sequenced material: CD8+ T cells sorted from blood. The CDR3 loop reads CASSSNDLRTGELFF. The CDR3 DNA reads TGTGCCAGCAGCTCGAACGATTTGCGCACCGGGGAGCTGTTTTTT.